The next 9 T cell receptor beta chains were all read from a single sample in a study of breast tumors, draining lymph nodes, adjacent tissues. The lymph nodes were axillary draining lymph nodes from breast cancer patients. One entry per CDR3 protein, called by TCRdb with MiXCR from the multiplex PCR reads. The table includes more than 250,000 distinct CDR3 sequences, around 30% detected once. What was sequenced was axillary lymph node tissue. All receptors derive from a female donor with breast cancer. Some clones in this sample may be carry-over from other donors' samples.

This clonotype was recorded at least ten times. The gene calls are TRBV29-1 and TRBJ2-7, with 16 bases fitting TRBD2. CDR1 is SQVTM and CDR2 is ANQGSEA in the germline V gene. The CDR3 is 15 residues long. The junction had 7 bases not matched to a gene; V was cut back by 4 bases and J by 7 bases. The CDR3 sequence is CSVGGLAGGPGEQYF. The CDR3 DNA sequence: TGCAGCGTTGGGGGACTAGCGGGAGGGCCAGGGGAGCAGTACTTC.

This clonotype was recorded many times. The chain links TRBV24-1 to TRBJ1-2; possibly TRBD1 for D (5 bases). There are 15 residues in the CDR3. CDR1 and CDR2 (germline): KGHDR, SFDVKD. V was clipped by 2 bases and J by 2 bases, with 11 bases between them. For the CDR3, the DNA is TGTGCCACCAGTGATTCTGGGACGGAGAACTATGGCTACACCTTC. Its protein is CATSDSGTENYGYTF.

Remarks on this clonotype: A single base separates this from a much larger clone, so it may be a read error. This chain connects TRBV20-1 to TRBJ2-2, with D possibly matching TRBD2 (7 bases). The length of the CDR3 is 15 residues. In germline, CDR1 is DFQATT, CDR2 SNEGSKA (reference sequence). Trimming took 5 bases from V and 6 from J, leaving 19 bases between them. The CDR3, as DNA: TGCAGTGCTGCGAGGGGGGGAGGGGAGTCCGGGGAGCTGTTTTTT. Its translation: CSAARGGGESGELFF.

Only a few counts were recorded for this clonotype. The V and J genes are TRBV5-4 and TRBJ1-1; 12 positions match TRBD1. The germline gives CDR1 SGHNT, CDR2 YYREEE (reference sequence). The CDR3 length is 17 residues. Trimming cost V 0 bases and J 0 bases; bases outside gene matches: 3. CDR3 sequence (DNA): TGTGCCAGCAGCTTGGGGGGACAGGGGGCGCTGAACACTGAAGCTTTCTTT. It is translated as CASSLGGQGALNTEAFF.

This clonotype was seen ten or more times. This chain connects TRBV6-5 to TRBJ1-3; D not resolved. The germline gives CDR1 MNHEY, CDR2 SVGAGI. V was clipped by 5 bases and J by 4 bases, with 18 bases between them. The CDR3 sequence is 16 residues long. CDR3 DNA sequence: TGTGCCAGCAGTACGTACTCCGGGATCCAAGGAAACACCATATATTTT. Protein product: CASSTYSGIQGNTIYF.

With respect to this clonotype: This may be a read error, as it is one base from a much larger clone. The CDR3 ends on some other residue instead of the conserved phenylalanine or tryptophan, so this is likely a read error. The chain carries TRBV7-9 and TRBJ2-3; the match to TRBD1 covers 9 bases. CDR1 and CDR2 (germline): SEHNR, FQNEAQ (reference sequence). The CDR3 is 14 amino acids. With 5 bases clipped from V and 2 bases from J, the junction kept 2 bases outside the gene matches. DNA for the CDR3: TGTGCCAGCAGCAGGACAGGGGACACAGATACGCAGTATCTT. It codes for CASSRTGDTDTQYL.

This clonotype was seen ten or more times. This chain uses TRBV20-1 with TRBJ2-2, with D perhaps matching TRBD1 or TRBD2 (5 bases each). The V end lost 0 bases, the J end lost 6 bases, and 14 bases lay between the germline ends. The CDR3 is made up of 15 amino acids. Germline assignment: CDR1 DFQATT and CDR2 SNEGSKA (reference sequence). CDR3 sequence: CSAREGGQGAGELFF. CDR3 coding DNA: TGCAGTGCTAGAGAAGGAGGCCAGGGAGCCGGGGAGCTGTTTTTT.

This clonotype was observed at least ten times. The J gene is TRBJ2-3, the V gene TRBV7-9; 9 bases match TRBD2. This CDR3 spans 18 amino acids. With V trimmed by 4 bases and J by 0 bases, 11 bases remained unmatched. Germline CDR1 SEHNR, CDR2 FQNEAQ (reference sequence). Here the CDR3 reads CASSSPPGTSRSTDTQYF. CDR3 sequence (DNA): TGTGCCAGCAGCTCCCCACCCGGGACTAGCCGAAGCACAGATACGCAGTATTTT.

The V and J genes are TRBV2 and TRBJ2-2; D is possibly TRBD2 (7 bases). Germline loops: CDR1 SNHLY, CDR2 FYNNEI. Between the trimmed V and J ends, which lost 8 bases and 2 bases, there was a span of 12 bases. The CDR3 loop spans 14 amino acids. CDR3 DNA: TGTGCCAGCCGGGGGGCGGGAAACACCGGGGAGCTGTTTTTT. This gives the protein CASRGAGNTGELFF.